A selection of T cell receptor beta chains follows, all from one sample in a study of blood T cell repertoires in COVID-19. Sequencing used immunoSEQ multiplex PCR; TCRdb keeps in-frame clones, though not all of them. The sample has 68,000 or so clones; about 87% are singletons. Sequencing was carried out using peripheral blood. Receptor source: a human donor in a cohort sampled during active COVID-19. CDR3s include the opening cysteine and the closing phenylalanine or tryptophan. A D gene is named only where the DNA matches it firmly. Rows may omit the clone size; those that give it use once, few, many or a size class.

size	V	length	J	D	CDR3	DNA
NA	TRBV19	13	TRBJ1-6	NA	CASSILRSSPLHF	TGTGCCAGTAGTATTTTGAGGAGTTCACCCCTCCACTTT
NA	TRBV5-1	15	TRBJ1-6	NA	CASSQDGQPNSPLHF	TGCGCCAGCAGCCAAGATGGGCAGCCCAATTCACCCCTCCACTTT
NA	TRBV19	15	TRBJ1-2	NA	CASSIDGGMSYGYTF	TGTGCCAGTAGTATAGACGGGGGGATGAGCTATGGCTACACCTTC
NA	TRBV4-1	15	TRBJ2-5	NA	CASRRLQGSQETQYF	TGCGCCAGCAGAAGATTACAGGGATCCCAAGAGACCCAGTACTTC
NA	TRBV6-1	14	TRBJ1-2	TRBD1	CASSEGQGSYGYTF	TGTGCCAGCAGTGAGGGACAGGGTAGCTATGGCTACACCTTC
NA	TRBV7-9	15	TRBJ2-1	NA	CASIPWSDGYNEQFF	TGTGCCAGCATCCCTTGGAGCGACGGGTACAATGAGCAGTTCTTC
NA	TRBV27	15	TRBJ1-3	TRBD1	CASRGQGLAGNTIYF	TGTGCCAGCAGGGGACAGGGGCTTGCTGGAAACACCATATATTTT
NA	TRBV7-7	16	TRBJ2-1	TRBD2	CASSPRATSGGNEQFF	TGTGCCAGCAGCCCACGGGCGACTAGCGGGGGGAATGAGCAGTTCTTC
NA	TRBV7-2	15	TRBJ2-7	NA	CASLQVAGATYEQYF	TGTGCCAGTCTTCAGGTGGCAGGCGCCACCTACGAGCAGTACTTC
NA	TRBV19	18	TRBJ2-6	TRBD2	CASISGLAGGSGANVLTF	TGTGCCAGTATTTCAGGACTAGCGGGAGGTTCTGGGGCCAACGTCCTGACTTTC
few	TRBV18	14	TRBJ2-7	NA	CASSSGTGSYEQYF	TGTGCCAGCTCCTCCGGGACTGGATCCTACGAGCAGTACTTC
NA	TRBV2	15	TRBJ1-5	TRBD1	CASSSDRGGNQPQHF	TGTGCCAGCAGTTCTGACAGGGGGGGCAATCAGCCCCAGCATTTT
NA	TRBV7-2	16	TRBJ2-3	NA	CASSLNSGYSTDTQYF	TGTGCCAGCAGCTTAAATAGCGGATATAGCACAGATACGCAGTATTTT
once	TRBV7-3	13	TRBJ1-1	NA	CASSPTGNTEAFF	TGTGCCAGCAGCCCCACAGGGAACACTGAAGCTTTCTTT
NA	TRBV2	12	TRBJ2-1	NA	CASGRRLGEQFF	TGTGCCAGCGGCCGCAGGTTGGGTGAGCAGTTCTTC